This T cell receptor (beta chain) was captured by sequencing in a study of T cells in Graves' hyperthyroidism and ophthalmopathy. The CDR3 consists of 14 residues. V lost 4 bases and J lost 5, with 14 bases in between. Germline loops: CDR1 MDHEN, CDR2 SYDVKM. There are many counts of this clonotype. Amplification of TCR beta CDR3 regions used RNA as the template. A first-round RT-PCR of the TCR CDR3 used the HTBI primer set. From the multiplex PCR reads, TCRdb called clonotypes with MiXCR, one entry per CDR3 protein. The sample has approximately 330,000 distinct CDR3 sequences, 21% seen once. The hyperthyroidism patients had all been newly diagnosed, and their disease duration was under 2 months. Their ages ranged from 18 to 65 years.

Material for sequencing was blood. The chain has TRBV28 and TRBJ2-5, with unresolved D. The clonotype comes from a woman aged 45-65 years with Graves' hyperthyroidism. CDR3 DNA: TGTGCCAGCAGTTCTATTCCCCCCTTGGAGACCCAGTACTTC. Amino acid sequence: CASSSIPPLETQYF.